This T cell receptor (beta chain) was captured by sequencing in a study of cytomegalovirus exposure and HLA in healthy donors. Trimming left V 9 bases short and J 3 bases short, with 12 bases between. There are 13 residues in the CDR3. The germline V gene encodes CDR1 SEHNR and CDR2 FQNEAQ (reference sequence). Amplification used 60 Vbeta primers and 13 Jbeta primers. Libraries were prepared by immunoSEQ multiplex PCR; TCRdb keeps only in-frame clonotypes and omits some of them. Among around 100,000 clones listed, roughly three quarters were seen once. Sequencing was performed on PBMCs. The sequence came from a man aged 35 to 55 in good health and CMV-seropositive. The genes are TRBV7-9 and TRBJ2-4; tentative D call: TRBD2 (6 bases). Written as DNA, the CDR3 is TGTGCCAGTTCGGGGGAAAGCAAAAACATTCAGTACTTC. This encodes CASSGESKNIQYF.